This passage covers 14 T cell receptor beta chains from one sample sequenced in a study of CD8 T cells in ankylosing spondylitis. Findings and caveats of the study: A motif in TCR beta, a set of roughly eight highly homologous variants, appeared characteristic of ankylosing spondylitis blood.

TCRdb re-derived calls from the 5' RACE reads in MiXCR, one entry per CDR3 protein. Altogether 450,000 to 550,000 distinct CDR3 sequences are present, 5.3% being singletons, with the ten largest covering under 4.5%. No antigens are known for them. The source material was blood, either unsorted or a sorted T cell fraction (not recorded which). These receptors came from a male donor with ankylosing spondylitis.

This clonotype was found many times. V is TRBV12-3 or TRBV12-4 and J is TRBJ1-1; maybe TRBD1 (5 bases). Trimming pared 5 bases from V and 4 bases from J, leaving 17 bases between. There are 15 residues in the CDR3. The CDR3 nucleotides read TGTGCCAGCAGTACCCGGACATTTCGAGGCACTGAAGCTTTCTTT. It is translated as CASSTRTFRGTEAFF.

This clonotype was recorded many times. The CDR3, as DNA: TGCGCCAGCAGCCAAGATTACCTTGCAGATACGCAGTATTTT. Translated, it gives CASSQDYLADTQYF. This sequence joins TRBV4-3 and TRBJ2-3; D remains unclear. Per the germline V gene, CDR1 is LGHNA and CDR2 is YSLEER. This CDR3 contains 14 residues. The germline V and J ends were trimmed by 0 bases and 4 bases, with 8 bases remaining between them.

This clonotype was observed at least ten times. The chain uses TRBV27 and TRBJ1-2; D not certain. With 5 bases removed from V and 8 bases from J, the gap between germline ends came to 21 bases. From germline, CDR1 is MNHEY and CDR2 SMNVEV (reference sequence). The CDR3 loop spans 15 amino acids. The CDR3 nucleotides are TGTGCCAGCAGTGAAGTCGGAGGCGACGACCGGGGCTACACCTTC. Amino acid sequence: CASSEVGGDDRGYTF.

This clonotype was recorded at least ten times. The gene calls are TRBV28 and TRBJ2-7; tentative D call: TRBD1 (5 bases). Germline assignment: CDR1 MDHEN and CDR2 SYDVKM. The CDR3 has 12 residues. V lost 1 base, J lost 6 bases, and 7 bases lay in between. DNA of the CDR3: TGTGCCAGCAGTTTATCAGGGTCCGAGCAGTACTTC. Its protein is CASSLSGSEQYF.

The sample holds many counts of this clonotype. V and J are TRBV6-2 or TRBV6-3 and TRBJ1-5; a possible D gene is TRBD1 (5 bases). Trimming cost V 3 bases and J 7 bases, with 13 bases left between them. Germline lookup yields CDR1 MNHEY and CDR2 SVGEGT. The CDR3 is made up of 14 amino acids. Here the CDR3 reads CASSYGGEGQPQHF. CDR3 DNA sequence: TGTGCCAGCAGTTATGGAGGGGAGGGACAGCCCCAGCATTTT.

V is TRBV28 and J is TRBJ2-4; tentative D call: TRBD2 (5 bases). This CDR3 contains 15 residues. CDR1 MDHEN and CDR2 SYDVKM come from the germline V gene. The V end lost 3 bases, the J end lost 0 bases, and 9 bases lay between the germline ends. Here the CDR3 reads CASSLSGEAKNIQYF. In DNA form, the CDR3 reads TGTGCCAGCAGTTTGTCCGGGGAAGCCAAAAACATTCAGTACTTC.

This clonotype was seen repeatedly, ten times or more. The gene calls are TRBV7-2 and TRBJ1-1; D uncertain. Germline loops: CDR1 SGHTA, CDR2 FQGNSA. The CDR3 has 13 residues. V dropped 5 bases and J dropped 4 bases, with 11 bases sitting between them. For the CDR3, the DNA is TGTGCCAGCAGCAGAGGAGGGCTCACTGAAGCTTTCTTT. As protein: CASSRGGLTEAFF.

This clonotype occurred many times. J is TRBJ1-6 and V is TRBV7-6, with D uncertain. The germline CDR1 and CDR2 sequences are SGHVS and FNYEAQ. This CDR3 is 18 amino acids long. The V and J ends lost 1 base and 5 bases respectively, with 18 bases between them. The DNA for the CDR3 is TGTGCCAGCAGCTTAGAGGGCGGGTACGGATCGGATAATTCACCCCTCCACTTT. The encoded protein is CASSLEGGYGSDNSPLHF.

Ten or more counts support this clonotype. In nucleotides, the CDR3 is TGTGCCAGCAGCACGGACAGGGTTGAGCAGTACTTC. This sequence encodes CASSTDRVEQYF. This sequence joins TRBV5-6 and TRBJ2-7; TRBD1 agrees at 8 bases. The CDR3 runs to 12 residues. With V trimmed by 4 bases and J by 7 bases, 4 bases remained unmatched. Per the germline V gene, CDR1 is SGHDT and CDR2 is YYEEEE.

This chain connects TRBV28 to TRBJ1-4; the D gene is possibly TRBD1 (6 bases). CDR1 MDHEN and CDR2 SYDVKM come from the germline V gene. The length of the CDR3 is 16 residues. V lost 0 bases to trimming and J lost 7 bases, with 15 bases between them. CDR3 DNA: TGTGCCAGCAGTTTATGGGGGGCCGCCGCGGGTGAAAAACTGTTTTTT. Protein sequence: CASSLWGAAAGEKLFF.

At least ten counts were recorded for this clonotype. The rearrangement uses TRBV18 and TRBJ1-5; D might be TRBD1 (6 bases). The CDR3 has 14 residues. Deletions cut 4 bases from V and 11 bases from J, with 18 bases between. Germline V lookup: CDR1 KGHSH, CDR2 LQKENI. The CDR3 nucleotides are TGTGCCAGCTCACAGTGGACAGATCCCGGGGCCCAGCATTTT. Its translation is CASSQWTDPGAQHF.

Many counts were recorded for this clonotype. The V call is TRBV12-3 or TRBV12-4, the J call TRBJ1-5; 8 nucleotides line up with TRBD1. V shed 6 bases and J 5 bases; nucleotides not matched to a gene: 6. This CDR3 spans 14 amino acids. The CDR3 region has the DNA TGTGCCAGCAGGTGGGGACAGGAGGATCAGCCCCAGCATTTT. Encoded protein: CASRWGQEDQPQHF.

This clonotype came up many times. CDR3 DNA sequence: TGTGCCAGCAGTTTAGTGGCCTTAAGGACTGAAGCTTTCTTT. Amino acids: CASSLVALRTEAFF. The V and J genes are TRBV12-3 or TRBV12-4 and TRBJ1-1; D unclear. This CDR3 comprises 14 residues. V lost 1 base and J 5 bases, leaving 11 bases between the germline ends.

This clonotype was seen ten or more times. The chain employs TRBV7-2 and TRBJ2-1, with 8 positions matching TRBD2. Germline values: CDR1 SGHTA, CDR2 FQGNSA. Unmatched junction bases numbered 11, after V lost 5 bases and J lost 5 bases. This CDR3 has 16 amino acids. The CDR3 region is CASSPQRREVNNEQFF. The CDR3 DNA reads TGTGCCAGCAGCCCCCAACGGCGGGAGGTAAACAATGAGCAGTTCTTC.